The rows below give T cell receptor beta chains drawn from one sample of a study of blood T cell repertoires in COVID-19. Libraries were prepared by immunoSEQ multiplex PCR; TCRdb keeps only in-frame clonotypes and omits some of them. This table holds more than 150,000 clones, 80% to 90% found once. Input material: peripheral blood. These receptors were collected from a young man with active or convalescent COVID-19. Each CDR3 is given with its conserved first and last residue. A D gene is named only where the DNA matches it firmly. Some rows have no size entry. The others give once, few or many, or a class for an expanded clone.

clone_size,d_call,v_call,j_call,cdr3_aa,cdr3_nt
.,.,TRBV11-2,TRBJ2-7,CASSPQTYEQYF,TGTGCCAGCAGCCCCCAGACCTACGAGCAGTACTTC
.,.,TRBV11-2,TRBJ1-6,CASSLGQGPLNSPLHF,TGTGCCAGCAGCTTAGGCCAGGGGCCCCTTAATTCACCCCTCCACTTT
.,TRBD1,TRBV11-3,TRBJ2-1,CASSLGGDRLREQFF,TGTGCCAGCAGCTTAGGCGGGGACAGGTTACGAGAGCAGTTCTTC
.,TRBD1,TRBV4-1,TRBJ2-1,CASSQGKGTGDGNEQFF,TGCGCCAGCAGCCAAGGGAAGGGGACAGGGGATGGGAATGAGCAGTTCTTC
.,TRBD1,TRBV9,TRBJ1-2,CASSVDRRTGAESGYTF,TGTGCCAGCAGCGTGGACCGACGGACAGGGGCCGAATCGGGCTACACCTTC
.,TRBD1,TRBV27,TRBJ1-6,CASKMSWTGTDNSPLHF,TGTGCCAGCAAAATGAGTTGGACAGGGACGGATAATTCACCCCTCCACTTT
.,TRBD2,TRBV6-5,TRBJ2-7,CASSYDSSGSYEQYF,TGTGCCAGCAGTTACGATTCTAGCGGGAGCTATGAGCAGTACTTC
.,TRBD1,TRBV6-5,TRBJ1-1,CASRTQGDGTEAFF,TGTGCCAGCCGTACCCAGGGGGACGGAACTGAAGCTTTCTTT
.,.,TRBV19,TRBJ1-3,CASSRDLGLPERGGNTIYF,TGTGCCAGTAGTAGGGATCTCGGACTCCCGGAACGGGGTGGAAACACCATATATTTT
.,TRBD1,TRBV19,TRBJ1-1,CASTGQPNTEAFF,TGTGCCAGTACGGGACAGCCGAACACTGAAGCTTTCTTT
.,.,TRBV3-1/TRBV3-2,TRBJ1-2,CASSQGGRGNYGYTF,TGTGCCAGCAGCCAAGGAGGCAGGGGAAACTATGGCTACACCTTC
.,TRBD1,TRBV13,TRBJ1-6,CASSFRAFGQGANSPLHF,TGTGCCAGCAGCTTCCGCGCTTTCGGACAGGGGGCGAATTCACCCCTCCACTTT
.,.,TRBV6-5,TRBJ2-5,CASSYSRETQYF,TGTGCCAGCAGTTACTCGCGGGAGACCCAGTACTTC
.,.,TRBV9,TRBJ2-6,CASSVAGDGANVLTF,TGTGCCAGCAGCGTAGCAGGGGACGGGGCCAACGTCCTGACTTTC
.,.,TRBV5-8,TRBJ1-1,CASSRELNTEAFF,TGTGCCAGCTCTCGGGAACTGAACACTGAAGCTTTCTTT
.,.,TRBV5-1,TRBJ1-4,CASSLRGSSEKLFF,TGCGCCAGCAGCTTGAGGGGGTCATCTGAAAAACTGTTTTTT
.,.,TRBV27,TRBJ1-2,CASSLSRDYGYTF,TGTGCCAGCAGTTTATCACGGGACTATGGCTACACCTTC
.,.,TRBV29-1,TRBJ1-1,CSVGRGTNTEAFF,TGCAGCGTTGGGCGGGGGACGAACACTGAAGCTTTCTTT
.,.,TRBV5-1,TRBJ2-6,CASSLEAYFFGANVLTF,TGCGCCAGCAGCTTGGAAGCGTACTTCTTTGGGGCCAACGTCCTGACTTTC
.,.,TRBV27,TRBJ2-2,CASRGGANTGELFF,TGTGCCAGCAGAGGAGGTGCGAACACCGGGGAGCTGTTTTTT
few,.,TRBV19,TRBJ1-1,CASSPLTLEMGGGYTEAFF,TGTGCCAGTAGCCCGTTGACGCTGGAAATGGGGGGAGGGTACACTGAAGCTTTCTTT